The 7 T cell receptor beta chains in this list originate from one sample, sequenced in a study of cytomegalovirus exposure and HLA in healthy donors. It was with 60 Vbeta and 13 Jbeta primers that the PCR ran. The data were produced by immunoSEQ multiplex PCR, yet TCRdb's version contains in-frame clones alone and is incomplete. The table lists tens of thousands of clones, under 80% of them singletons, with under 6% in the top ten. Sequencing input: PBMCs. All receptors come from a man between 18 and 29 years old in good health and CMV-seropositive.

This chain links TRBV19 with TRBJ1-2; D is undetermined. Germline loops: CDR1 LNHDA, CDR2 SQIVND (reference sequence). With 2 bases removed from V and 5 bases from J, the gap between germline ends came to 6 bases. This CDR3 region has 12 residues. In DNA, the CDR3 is TGTGCCAGTAGTATAACGGGGTATGGCTACACCTTC. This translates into CASSITGYGYTF.

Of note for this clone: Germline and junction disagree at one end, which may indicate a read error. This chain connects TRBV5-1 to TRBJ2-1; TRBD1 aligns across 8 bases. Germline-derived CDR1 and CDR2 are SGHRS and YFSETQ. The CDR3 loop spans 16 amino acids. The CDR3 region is CASSWGTGGRINEQFF. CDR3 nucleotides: TGCGCCAGCAGCTGGGGTACAGGGGGAAGAATCAATGAGCAATTCTTC.

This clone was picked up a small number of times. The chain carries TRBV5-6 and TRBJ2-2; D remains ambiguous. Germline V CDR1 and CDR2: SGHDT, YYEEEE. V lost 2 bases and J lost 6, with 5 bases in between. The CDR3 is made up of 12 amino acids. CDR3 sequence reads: CASSFGSGELFF. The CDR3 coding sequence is TGTGCCAGCAGCTTCGGTTCCGGGGAGCTGTTTTTT.

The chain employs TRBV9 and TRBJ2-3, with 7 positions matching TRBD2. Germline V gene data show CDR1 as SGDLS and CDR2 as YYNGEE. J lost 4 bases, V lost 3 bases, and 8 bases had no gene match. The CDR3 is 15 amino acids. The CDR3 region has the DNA TGTGCCAGCAGCGCAGAGACTAGCTCGGCAGATACGCAGTATTTT. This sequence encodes CASSAETSSADTQYF.

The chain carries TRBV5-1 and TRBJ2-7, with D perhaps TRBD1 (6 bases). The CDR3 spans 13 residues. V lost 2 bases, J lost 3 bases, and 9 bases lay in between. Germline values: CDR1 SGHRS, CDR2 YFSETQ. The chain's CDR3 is CASSFETGYEQYF. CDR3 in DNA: TGCGCCAGCAGCTTTGAGACAGGCTACGAGCAGTACTTC.

The CDR3, as DNA: TGTGCCAGCAGCGCTTGGTCAGATCAGCCCCAGCATTTT. Protein: CASSAWSDQPQHF. The rearrangement links TRBV9 to TRBJ1-5, with D uncertain. CDR1 and CDR2 (germline): SGDLS, YYNGEE. This CDR3 has 13 amino acids. V lost 3 bases to trimming and J lost 5 bases, with 9 bases between them.

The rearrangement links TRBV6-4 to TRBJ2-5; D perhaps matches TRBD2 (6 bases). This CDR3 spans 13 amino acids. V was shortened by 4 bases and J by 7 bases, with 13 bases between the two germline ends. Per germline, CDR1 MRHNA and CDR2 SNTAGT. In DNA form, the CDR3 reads TGTGCCAGCAGTGCGACTAGTATGGGGACCCAGTACTTC. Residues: CASSATSMGTQYF.